One sample yielded the 20 T cell receptor beta chains listed below, sequenced in a study of blood T cell repertoires in COVID-19. The assay was immunoSEQ multiplex PCR, and TCRdb's table has in-frame clones only and misses some. The sample lists approximately 90,000 clones; almost 85% were seen once. The material sequenced was peripheral blood. The receptors were gathered from a woman older than 75 with acute or convalescent COVID-19.

The table lists this clone with a count of one. The genes are TRBV13 and TRBJ2-5, with 8 bases lining up with TRBD2. From germline, CDR1 is PRHDT and CDR2 FYEKMQ (reference sequence). The J segment lost 5 bases and the V segment lost 5 bases, leaving 13 bases of the junction unmatched. This CDR3 spans 16 amino acids. CDR3 residues: CASSPGRREGLETQYF. CDR3 in DNA: TGTGCCAGCAGCCCGGGACGACGGGAGGGCCTGGAGACCCAGTACTTC.

The chain carries TRBV21-1 and TRBJ1-2. TRBV21-1 is described as a pseudogene. There are 16 residues in the CDR3. CDR3: CASSKVAGMGNYGYTF. Here the CDR3 DNA reads TGTGCCAGCAGCAAAGTAGCCGGGATGGGTAACTATGGCTACACCTTC.

The V and J genes are TRBV12-5 and TRBJ2-4; tentative D call: TRBD1 (6 bases). This CDR3 is 14 amino acids long. From germline, CDR1 is LGHNT and CDR2 FRNRAP. Trimming took off 7 bases at V and 4 bases at J, with 14 bases between the two ends. CDR3 protein: CASAPQGRKNIQYF. The DNA of the CDR3 is TGTGCTAGTGCCCCCCAGGGGCGGAAAAACATTCAGTACTTC.

The rearrangement joins TRBV19 to TRBJ2-1; 12 nucleotides line up with TRBD2. CDR3 length: 17 residues. After removal of 1 base from V and 4 bases from J, the junction contained 5 bases not matched to a gene. Germline V gene data show CDR1 as LNHDA and CDR2 as SQIVND (reference sequence). The CDR3 protein is CASSIVLLAGGYNEQFF. The CDR3 DNA sequence: TGTGCCAGTAGTATAGTCCTACTAGCGGGGGGTTACAATGAGCAGTTCTTC.

V usage is TRBV7-2 and J usage is TRBJ2-7; the match to TRBD1 covers 7 bases. Unmatched junction bases numbered 9, after V lost 6 bases and J lost 4 bases. The CDR3 runs 14 residues. Germline V gene data show CDR1 as SGHTA and CDR2 as FQGNSA. In DNA form, the CDR3 reads TGTGCCAGCAGTAGGGGGCGCGTTGGGTACGAGCAGTACTTC. Residues: CASSRGRVGYEQYF.

This clone came up a few times. The J gene is TRBJ2-7, the V gene TRBV18; D may be TRBD1 (5 bases). Trimming cost V 3 bases and J 5 bases, with 14 bases left between them. Germline values: CDR1 KGHSH, CDR2 LQKENI. This CDR3 has 14 amino acids. For the CDR3, the DNA is TGTGCCAGCTCACCTGCAAGCAGGGTCGACGAGCAGTACTTC. Amino acids: CASSPASRVDEQYF.

This clone was picked up one time. Here the CDR3 reads CASSEPTGQGISYGYTF. The CDR3 DNA follows: TGTGCCAGCAGTGAACCGACGGGACAGGGGATTAGCTATGGCTACACCTTC. The rearrangement links TRBV6-1 to TRBJ1-2; 10 positions match TRBD1. This CDR3 region has 17 residues. The V gene's germline CDR1 is MNHNS and CDR2 SASEGT. The V segment lost 2 bases and the J segment 4 bases; nucleotides outside the gene matches: 10.

The J gene is TRBJ2-7, the V gene TRBV5-5; weak D call: TRBD1 (5 bases). Deletions cut 1 base from V and 6 bases from J, with 8 bases between. The CDR3 totals 12 residues. From germline, CDR1 is SGHKS and CDR2 YYEKEE (reference sequence). The CDR3 region has the DNA TGTGCCAGCAGCTTGTGGACACCCGAGCAGTACTTC. Translating gives CASSLWTPEQYF.

The chain links TRBV6-5 to TRBJ2-7; TRBD2 matches 8 bases. CDR1 and CDR2 (germline): MNHEY, SVGAGI. The CDR3 spans 15 residues. J was trimmed by 3 bases and V by 10 bases; bases with no gene match: 14. CDR3 DNA: TGTGCCACAGGGCGGGGGGCTCTCGGTGGCTACGAGCAGTACTTC. This encodes CATGRGALGGYEQYF.

The V and J genes are TRBV15 and TRBJ1-1; 8 bases are shared with TRBD1. The V gene end was trimmed by 4 bases and the J gene end by 0 bases; junction bases not matched to a gene: 4. The germline V gene has CDR1 LNHNV and CDR2 YYDKDF (reference sequence). The CDR3 consists of 15 residues. Here the CDR3 reads CATSIDRGVNTEAFF. The CDR3 DNA sequence: TGTGCCACCAGCATCGACAGGGGAGTGAACACTGAAGCTTTCTTT.

The chain has TRBV25-1 and TRBJ2-7; D possibly corresponds to TRBD1 (6 bases). There are 13 residues in the CDR3. Germline lookup yields CDR1 MGHDK and CDR2 SYGVNS. V lost 6 bases and J lost 1, with 10 bases in between. CDR3 in amino acids: CASRNRVSYEQYF. In DNA, the CDR3 is TGTGCCAGCAGAAACAGGGTTTCCTACGAGCAGTACTTC.

Points on this clone: No conserved phenylalanine or tryptophan ends this CDR3, so it is likely a read error. The DNA is left out, because the CDR3 cannot be placed on it with certainty; the CDR3 is given as TCRdb lists it. The gene calls are TRBV6-7 and TRBJ2-7; the tabulated D call, TRBD1, remains unverified against the DNA. TRBV6-7 is noted as an ORF with a role that remains uncertain. Ends included, the CDR3 has 10 residues. The CDR3 loop is CASSYSNSAS.

This clone was seen more than once but under ten times. Relative to the germline gene, one junction end is altered; a read error may explain this. J is TRBJ1-2 and V is TRBV5-1; 7 bases match TRBD1. Germline V CDR1 and CDR2: SGHRS, YFSETQ. The CDR3 runs to 12 residues. The CDR3 spells CASSLEGTALNF. CDR3 coding DNA: TGCGCCAGCAGCTTGGAGGGGACAGCCCTCAACTTC.

This clone was seen a single time. The gene calls are TRBV6-5 and TRBJ2-5, with D tentatively TRBD2 (5 bases). Looked up from germline, CDR1 is MNHEY and CDR2 is SVGAGI. Trimming removed 2 bases from V and 9 bases from J, with 7 bases in between. This CDR3 region has 11 residues. CDR3 in amino acids: CASSYGGSQYF. CDR3 DNA: TGTGCCAGCAGTTACGGAGGTTCCCAGTACTTC.

V gene TRBV5-1 combines with J gene TRBJ2-1; TRBD1 matches 9 bases. Germline CDR1 is SGHRS and CDR2 is YFSETQ. V was clipped by 2 bases and J by 2 bases; unmatched bases: 5. The CDR3 runs to 16 residues. The CDR3 bases are TGCGCCAGCAGCTTAGGGGGGACAGGGCCCTACAATGAGCAGTTCTTC. It encodes CASSLGGTGPYNEQFF. Combining the CDR3 with reference TRBV5-1 and TRBJ2-1 gives the whole variable domain KAGVTQTPRYLIKTRGQQVTLSCSPISGHRSVSWYQQTPGQGLQFLFEYFSETQRNKGNFPGRFSGRQFSNSRSEMNVSTLELGDSALYLCASSLGGTGPYNEQFFGPGTRLTVL.

This clone is a singleton in its sample. V usage is TRBV5-1 and J usage is TRBJ1-3; D not resolved. V was cut by 3 bases and J by 0 bases, with 7 bases left in between. Germline values: CDR1 SGHRS, CDR2 YFSETQ. This CDR3 region has 14 residues. CDR3 loop: CASSSGISGNTIYF. DNA of the CDR3: TGCGCCAGCAGCTCGGGGATCTCTGGAAACACCATATATTTT.

This clone showed up just a few times. The rearrangement joins TRBV4-1 to TRBJ2-7; 7 bases match TRBD1. The CDR3 runs 14 residues. Germline loops: CDR1 MGHRA, CDR2 YSYEKL. V was pared by 4 bases and J by 1 base, with 4 bases of the junction left unmatched. The CDR3 reads CASSPLGQSYEQYF. In nucleotides, the CDR3 is TGCGCCAGCAGCCCCCTGGGACAGTCCTACGAGCAGTACTTC.

The rearrangement joins TRBV2 to TRBJ1-1; the D is unclear. The CDR3 has 13 residues. Trimming removed 7 bases at V and 1 base at J, with 10 bases between. CDR1 and CDR2 (germline): SNHLY, FYNNEI. DNA for the CDR3: TGTGCCAGCATCCGGGATAGGAACACTGAAGCTTTCTTT. This translates into CASIRDRNTEAFF.

J is TRBJ1-1 and V is TRBV28; no clear D. V was trimmed by 3 bases and J by 1 base, leaving 12 bases between them. Germline-derived CDR1 and CDR2 are MDHEN and SYDVKM. The CDR3 runs to 15 residues. In DNA form, the CDR3 reads TGTGCCAGCAGTTTTGGTCTGGGGAGGAACACTGAAGCTTTCTTT. It specifies CASSFGLGRNTEAFF.

J is TRBJ2-2 and V is TRBV6-5, with 7 bases fitting TRBD1. The CDR3 is 13 amino acids. Germline CDR1 and CDR2: MNHEY and SVGAGI. Trimming took 9 bases from V and 3 from J; bases not matched to a gene: 4. CDR3 DNA: TGTGCCAGTCGACAGGGCTACACCGGGGAGCTGTTTTTT. It yields the protein CASRQGYTGELFF.